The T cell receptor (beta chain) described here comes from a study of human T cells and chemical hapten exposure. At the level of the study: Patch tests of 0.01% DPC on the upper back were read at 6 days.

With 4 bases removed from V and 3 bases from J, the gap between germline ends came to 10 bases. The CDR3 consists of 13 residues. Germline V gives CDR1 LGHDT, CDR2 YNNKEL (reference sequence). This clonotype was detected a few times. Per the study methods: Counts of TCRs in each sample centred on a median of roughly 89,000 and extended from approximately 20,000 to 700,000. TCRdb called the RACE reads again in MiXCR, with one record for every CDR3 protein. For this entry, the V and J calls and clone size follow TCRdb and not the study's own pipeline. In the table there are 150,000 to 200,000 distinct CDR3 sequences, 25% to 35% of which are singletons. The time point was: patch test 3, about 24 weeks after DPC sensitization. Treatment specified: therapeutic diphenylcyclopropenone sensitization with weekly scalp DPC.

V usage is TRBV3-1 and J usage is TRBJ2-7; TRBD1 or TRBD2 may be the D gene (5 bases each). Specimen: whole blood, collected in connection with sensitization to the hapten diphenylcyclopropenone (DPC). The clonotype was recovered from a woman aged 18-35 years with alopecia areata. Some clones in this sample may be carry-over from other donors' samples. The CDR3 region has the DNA TGTGCCAGCAGCCGGGGACCCTTCTACGAGCAGTACTTC. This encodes CASSRGPFYEQYF.